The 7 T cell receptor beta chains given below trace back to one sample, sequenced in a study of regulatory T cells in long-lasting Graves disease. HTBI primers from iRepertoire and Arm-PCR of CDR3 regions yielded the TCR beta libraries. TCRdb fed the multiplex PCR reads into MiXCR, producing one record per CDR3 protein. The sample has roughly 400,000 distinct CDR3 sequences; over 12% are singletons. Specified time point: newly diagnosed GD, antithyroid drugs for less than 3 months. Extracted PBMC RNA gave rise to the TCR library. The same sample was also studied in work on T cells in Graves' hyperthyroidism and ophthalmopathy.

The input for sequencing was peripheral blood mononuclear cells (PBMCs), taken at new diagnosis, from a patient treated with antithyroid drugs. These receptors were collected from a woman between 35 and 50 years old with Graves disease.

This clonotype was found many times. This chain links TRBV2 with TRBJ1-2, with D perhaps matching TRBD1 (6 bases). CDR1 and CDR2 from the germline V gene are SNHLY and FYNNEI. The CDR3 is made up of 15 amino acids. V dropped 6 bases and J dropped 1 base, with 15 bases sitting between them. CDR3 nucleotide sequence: TGTGCCAGCAGCCCCCCCGAACAGGGTAACTATGGCTACACCTTC. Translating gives CASSPPEQGNYGYTF.

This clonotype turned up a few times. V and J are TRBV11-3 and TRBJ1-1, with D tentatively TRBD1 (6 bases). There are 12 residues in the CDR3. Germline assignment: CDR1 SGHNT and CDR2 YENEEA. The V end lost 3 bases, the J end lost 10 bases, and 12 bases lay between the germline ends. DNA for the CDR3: TGTGCCAGCAGCTTTGGAGGGGGAGTAGCTTTCTTT. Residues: CASSFGGGVAFF.

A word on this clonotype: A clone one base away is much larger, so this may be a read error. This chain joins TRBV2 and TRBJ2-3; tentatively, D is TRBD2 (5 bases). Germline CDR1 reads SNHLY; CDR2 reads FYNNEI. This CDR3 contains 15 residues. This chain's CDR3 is CTSSEAGEPTDTQYF. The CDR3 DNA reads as TGTACCAGCAGTGAAGCCGGGGAGCCCACAGATACGCAGTATTTT.

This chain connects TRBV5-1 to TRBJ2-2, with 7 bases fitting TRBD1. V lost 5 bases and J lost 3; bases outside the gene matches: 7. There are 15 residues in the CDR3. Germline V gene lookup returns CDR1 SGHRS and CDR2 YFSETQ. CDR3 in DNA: TGCGCCAGCAGACCTGGGACAGTTGACACCGGGGAGCTGTTTTTT. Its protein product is CASRPGTVDTGELFF.

This CDR3 reads CASSLSYGATDTQYF. The CDR3 nucleotides read TGTGCCAGCAGCCTTTCGTATGGGGCCACAGATACGCAGTATTTT. The chain recombines TRBV5-4 with TRBJ2-3; D might be TRBD1 (5 bases). Germline-derived CDR1 and CDR2 are SGHNT and YYREEE (reference sequence). There are 15 residues in the CDR3. Trimming shortened V by 4 bases and J by 2 bases, and 14 bases separated the two germline ends. Based on the CDR3 plus reference TRBV5-4 and TRBJ2-3, the full variable domain is ETGVTQSPTHLIKTRGQQVTLRCSSQSGHNTVSWYQQALGQGPQFIFQYYREEENGRGNFPPRFSGLQFPNYSSELNVNALELDDSALYLCASSLSYGATDTQYFGPGTRLTVL.

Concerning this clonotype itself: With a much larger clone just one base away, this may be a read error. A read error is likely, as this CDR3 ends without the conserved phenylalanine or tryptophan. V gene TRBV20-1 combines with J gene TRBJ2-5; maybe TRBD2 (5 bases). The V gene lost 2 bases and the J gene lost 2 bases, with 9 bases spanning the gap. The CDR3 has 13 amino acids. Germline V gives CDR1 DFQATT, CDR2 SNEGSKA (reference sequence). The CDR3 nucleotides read TGCAGTGCTAGAATGGGGAGTCAAGAGACCCAGTACGTC. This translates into CSARMGSQETQYV.

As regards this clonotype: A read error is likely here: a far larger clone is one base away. CDR3 DNA sequence: TGTGCCAGCAGTGGTCCGGGAACTGAAGCTTTCTTT. This translates into CASSGPGTEAFF. V is TRBV28 and J is TRBJ1-1; D gene uncertain. Trimming removed 5 bases from V and 5 bases from J, with 9 bases in between. Per germline, CDR1 MDHEN and CDR2 SYDVKM. The CDR3 sequence is 12 residues long. Using reference TRBV28 and TRBJ1-1 for the parts outside the CDR3, the full variable domain is DVKVTQSSRYLVKRTGEKVFLECVQDMDHENMFWYRQDPGLGLRLIYFSYDVKMKEKGDIPEGYSVSREKKERFSLILESASTNQTSMYLCASSGPGTEAFFGQGTRLTVV.